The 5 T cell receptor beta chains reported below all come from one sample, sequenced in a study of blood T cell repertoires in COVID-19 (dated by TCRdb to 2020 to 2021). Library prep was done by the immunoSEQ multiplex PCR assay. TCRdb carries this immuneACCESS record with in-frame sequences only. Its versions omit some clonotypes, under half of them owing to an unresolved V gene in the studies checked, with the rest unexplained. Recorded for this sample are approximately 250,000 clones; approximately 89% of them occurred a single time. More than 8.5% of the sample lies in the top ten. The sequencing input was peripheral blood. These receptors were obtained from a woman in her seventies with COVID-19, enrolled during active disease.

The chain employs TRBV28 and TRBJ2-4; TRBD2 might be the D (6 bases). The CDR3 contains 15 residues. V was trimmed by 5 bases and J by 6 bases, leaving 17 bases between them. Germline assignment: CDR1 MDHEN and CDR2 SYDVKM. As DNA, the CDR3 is TGTGCCAGCAGTCCGCCGGGAGCATCCCTAAACATTCAGTACTTC. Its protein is CASSPPGASLNIQYF.

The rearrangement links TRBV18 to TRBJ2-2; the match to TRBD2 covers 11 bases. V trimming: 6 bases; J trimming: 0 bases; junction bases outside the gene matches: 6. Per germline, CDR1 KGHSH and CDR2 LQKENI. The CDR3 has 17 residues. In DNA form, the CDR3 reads TGTGCCAGCTCGCCGCCGGGACTAGCGGCGAACACCGGGGAGCTGTTTTTT. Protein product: CASSPPGLAANTGELFF.

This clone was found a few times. The CDR3 protein is CASSYSSGNSNQPQHF. CDR3 DNA: TGTGCCAGCAGTTACTCGTCAGGAAATAGCAATCAGCCCCAGCATTTT. The rearrangement uses TRBV6-5 and TRBJ1-5, with unresolved D. Germline-derived CDR1 and CDR2 are MNHEY and SVGAGI. Deletions cut 0 bases from V and 0 bases from J, with 9 bases between. The CDR3 consists of 16 residues.

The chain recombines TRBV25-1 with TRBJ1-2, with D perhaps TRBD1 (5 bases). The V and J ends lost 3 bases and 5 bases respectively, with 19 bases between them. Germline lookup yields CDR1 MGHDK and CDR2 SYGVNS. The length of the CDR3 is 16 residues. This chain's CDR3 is CASSDITPGGDYGYTF. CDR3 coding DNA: TGTGCCAGCAGTGATATTACCCCGGGGGGGGATTATGGCTACACCTTC.

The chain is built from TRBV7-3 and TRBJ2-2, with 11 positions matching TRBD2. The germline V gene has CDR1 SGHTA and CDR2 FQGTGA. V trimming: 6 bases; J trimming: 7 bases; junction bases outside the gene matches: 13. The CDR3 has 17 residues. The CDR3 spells CASSPVAGGPLGGELFF. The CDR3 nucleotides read TGTGCCAGCAGTCCCGTAGCGGGAGGGCCTCTTGGCGGGGAGCTGTTTTTT.